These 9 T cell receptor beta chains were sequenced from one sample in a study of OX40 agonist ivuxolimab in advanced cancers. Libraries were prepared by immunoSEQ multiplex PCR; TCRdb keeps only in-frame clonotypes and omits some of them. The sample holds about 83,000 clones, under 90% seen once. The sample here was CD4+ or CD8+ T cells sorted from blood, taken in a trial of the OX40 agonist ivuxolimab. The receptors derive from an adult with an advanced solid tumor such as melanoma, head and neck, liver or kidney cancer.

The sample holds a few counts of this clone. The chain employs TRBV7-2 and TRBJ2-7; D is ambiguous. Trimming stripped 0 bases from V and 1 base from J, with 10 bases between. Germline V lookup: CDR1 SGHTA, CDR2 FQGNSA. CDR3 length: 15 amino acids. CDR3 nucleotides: TGTGCCAGCAGCTTAGCGGCCCCAGGTTCCTACGAGCAGTACTTC. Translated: CASSLAAPGSYEQYF.

The CDR3 DNA sequence: TGTGCCAGCAGCTTGGGACTAGCGGGGGGCAACTACGAGCAGTACTTC. It encodes CASSLGLAGGNYEQYF. V gene TRBV5-4 combines with J gene TRBJ2-7; 13 bases are shared with TRBD2. CDR1 SGHNT and CDR2 YYREEE come from the germline V gene (reference sequence). This CDR3 has 16 amino acids. V was pared by 0 bases and J by 3 bases, with 3 bases of the junction left unmatched.

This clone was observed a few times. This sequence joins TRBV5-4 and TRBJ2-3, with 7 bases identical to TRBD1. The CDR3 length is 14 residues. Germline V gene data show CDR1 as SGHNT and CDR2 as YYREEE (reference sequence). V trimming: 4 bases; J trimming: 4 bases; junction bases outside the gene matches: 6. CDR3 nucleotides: TGTGCCAGCAGCCTCGGGACAGACGCAGATACGCAGTATTTT. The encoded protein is CASSLGTDADTQYF.

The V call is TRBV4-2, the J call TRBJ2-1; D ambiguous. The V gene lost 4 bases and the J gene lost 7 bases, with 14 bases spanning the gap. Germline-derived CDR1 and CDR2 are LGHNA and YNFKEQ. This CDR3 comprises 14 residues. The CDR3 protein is CASSPDGPGNEQFF. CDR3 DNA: TGTGCCAGCAGCCCCGATGGACCCGGGAATGAGCAGTTCTTC.

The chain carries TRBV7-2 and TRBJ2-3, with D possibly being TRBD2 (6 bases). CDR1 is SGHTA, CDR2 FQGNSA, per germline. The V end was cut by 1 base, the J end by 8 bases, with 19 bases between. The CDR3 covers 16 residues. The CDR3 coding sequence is TGTGCCAGCAGCTTAGGCGACCCGGGACTCCACGGTACGCAGTATTTT. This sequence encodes CASSLGDPGLHGTQYF.

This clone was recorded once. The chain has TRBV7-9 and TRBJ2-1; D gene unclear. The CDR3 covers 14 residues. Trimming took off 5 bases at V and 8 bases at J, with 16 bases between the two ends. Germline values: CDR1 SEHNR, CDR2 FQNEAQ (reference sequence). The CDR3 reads CASSHRVGIDEQFF. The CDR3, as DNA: TGTGCCAGCAGCCACCGGGTGGGCATCGATGAGCAGTTCTTC.

The CDR3 sequence is CASSPEGTGELFF. For the CDR3, the DNA is TGTGCCAGCTCCCCCGAGGGGACCGGGGAGCTGTTTTTT. V and J are TRBV18 and TRBJ2-2; possibly TRBD1 or TRBD2 for D (5 bases each). Trimming removed 6 bases at V and 5 bases at J, with 10 bases between. Germline V gives CDR1 KGHSH, CDR2 LQKENI. This CDR3 is 13 amino acids long.

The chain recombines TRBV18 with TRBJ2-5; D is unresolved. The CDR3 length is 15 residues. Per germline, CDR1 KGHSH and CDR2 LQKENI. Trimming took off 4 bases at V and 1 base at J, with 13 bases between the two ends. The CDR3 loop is CASSRLRRSQETQYF. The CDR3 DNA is TGTGCCAGCTCACGTCTCAGGCGGAGCCAAGAGACCCAGTACTTC.

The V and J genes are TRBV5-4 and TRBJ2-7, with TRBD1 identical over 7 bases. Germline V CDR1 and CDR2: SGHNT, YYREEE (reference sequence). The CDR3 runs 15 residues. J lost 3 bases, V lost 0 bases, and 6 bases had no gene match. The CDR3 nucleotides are TGTGCCAGCAGCTTGGGACAGGGATTTGGCTACGAGCAGTACTTC. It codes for CASSLGQGFGYEQYF. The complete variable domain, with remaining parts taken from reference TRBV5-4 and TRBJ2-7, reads ETGVTQSPTHLIKTRGQQVTLRCSSQSGHNTVSWYQQALGQGPQFIFQYYREEENGRGNFPPRFSGLQFPNYSSELNVNALELDDSALYLCASSLGQGFGYEQYFGPGTRLTVT.